This TCR beta chain was profiled in a study of cytomegalovirus exposure and HLA in healthy donors. CDR3 length: 15 amino acids. Germline lookup yields CDR1 GTSNPN and CDR2 SVGIG (reference sequence). The junction had 4 bases not matched to a gene; V was cut back by 0 bases and J by 5 bases. PCR involved 60 Vbeta and 13 Jbeta primers. Profiled with immunoSEQ multiplex PCR; TCRdb holds only in-frame clones, not every one. The table records approximately 160,000 clones, about four fifths of them present only once. This chain connects TRBV30 to TRBJ2-3; 11 nucleotides match TRBD2. This TCR was recovered from a girl under 18 in good health and CMV-seropositive. Input material: PBMCs. Here the CDR3 DNA reads TGTGCCTGGAGTGTACTAGCGGGAGCGGAAGATACGCAGTATTTT. It encodes CAWSVLAGAEDTQYF.